A single sample is the source of the 21 T cell receptor beta chains below, sequenced in a study of preoperative IRX-2 immunotherapy in early breast cancer. Treatment here: preoperative locoregional IRX-2 cytokine immunotherapy. This table comes from immunoSEQ multiplex PCR, and its TCRdb copy is limited to in-frame clones, with some not included. The table lists around 60,000 clones, around 94% of them singletons. The specimen was taken from a patient treated with IRX-2 immunotherapy. The receptors were sampled from a human donor with breast cancer.

The CDR3 reads CASGERPFNYNEQFF. CDR3 in DNA: TGTGCCAGCGGGGAGCGGCCCTTTAACTACAATGAGCAGTTCTTC. The rearrangement joins TRBV9 to TRBJ2-1; perhaps TRBD2 as D (5 bases). CDR1 is SGDLS, CDR2 YYNGEE, per germline. Trimming shortened V by 7 bases and J by 3 bases, and 17 bases separated the two germline ends. The length of the CDR3 is 15 residues.

The V call is TRBV5-3, the J call TRBJ1-5, with TRBD1 as a possible D gene (5 bases). TRBV5-3 is reported as an ORF; its role is uncertain. CDR3 length: 14 amino acids. V gave up 5 bases and J gave up 6 bases, with 15 bases separating them. For the CDR3, the DNA is TGTGCCAGAAGTTTGAGGGGTAATAGTCAGCCCCAGCATTTT. The encoded protein is CARSLRGNSQPQHF.

V and J are TRBV5-4 and TRBJ2-1; the D gene is possibly TRBD2 (5 bases). Trimming took 3 bases from V and 9 from J, leaving 16 bases between them. The CDR3 contains 14 residues. Looked up from germline, CDR1 is SGHNT and CDR2 is YYREEE (reference sequence). The CDR3 loop is CASSYHSGWGEQFF. CDR3 sequence (DNA): TGTGCCAGCAGCTACCACAGCGGATGGGGTGAGCAGTTCTTC.

The rearrangement uses TRBV6-6 and TRBJ2-3; tentative D call: TRBD1 (6 bases). There are 15 residues in the CDR3. Trimming pared 5 bases from V and 1 base from J, leaving 13 bases between. CDR1 is MNHNY, CDR2 SVGAGI, per germline (reference sequence). The CDR3 protein is CASSNRDIRTDTQYF. The CDR3 DNA reads TGTGCCAGCAGTAACCGGGACATCCGCACAGATACGCAGTATTTT.

Of note for this clone: Mismatch with germline at one junction end may stem from a read error. This rearrangement joins TRBV7-7 to TRBJ2-1; 8 bases match TRBD2. The CDR3 is made up of 13 amino acids. Germline CDR1 reads SSHAT; CDR2 reads FNYEAQ (reference sequence). The DNA of the CDR3 is TGTGCCAGCAGCTTAGACATTTCGGGGACTAGGGTCTTC. Residues: CASSLDISGTRVF.

V gene TRBV19 combines with J gene TRBJ1-5; the D gene is possibly TRBD1 (5 bases). Germline values: CDR1 LNHDA, CDR2 SQIVND (reference sequence). V was clipped by 3 bases and J by 4 bases, with 16 bases between them. The CDR3 contains 16 residues. The CDR3: CASSITGRYGNQPQHF. CDR3 in DNA: TGTGCCAGTAGTATCACGGGGCGCTACGGGAATCAGCCCCAGCATTTT. The full variable domain, in which reference TRBV19 and TRBJ1-5 provide the parts outside the CDR3, is DGGITQSPKYLFRKEGQNVTLSCEQNLNHDAMYWYRQDPGQGLRLIYYSQIVNDFQKGDIAEGYSVSREKKESFPLTVTSAQKNPTAFYLCASSITGRYGNQPQHFGDGTRLSIL.

The chain has TRBV6-7 and TRBJ2-3; unclear D gene. TRBV6-7 is annotated as an ORF whose role is uncertain. This CDR3 is 17 amino acids long. V lost 4 bases and J lost 2, with 19 bases in between. The CDR3 loop is CASSSFNTVGPTDTQYF. The CDR3, as DNA: TGTGCCAGCAGTTCATTCAATACGGTGGGCCCCACAGATACGCAGTATTTT.

The chain employs TRBV7-2 and TRBJ2-5, with 7 positions matching TRBD2. The CDR3 is 14 residues long. Germline V lookup: CDR1 SGHTA, CDR2 FQGNSA. The junction had 2 bases not matched to a gene; V was cut back by 1 base and J by 3 bases. CDR3 protein: CASSLELAEETQYF. Here the CDR3 DNA reads TGTGCCAGCAGCTTAGAGCTAGCGGAAGAGACCCAGTACTTC.

The gene calls are TRBV7-2 and TRBJ1-3; a weak D match, TRBD1 (6 bases). Germline lookup yields CDR1 SGHTA and CDR2 FQGNSA. The CDR3 runs 15 residues. Trimming took 1 base from V and 3 from J, leaving 10 bases between them. The CDR3 DNA sequence: TGTGCCAGCAGCTTAGAAGGGGGGCTTGGAAACACCATATATTTT. Its protein product is CASSLEGGLGNTIYF. Drawing the rest from reference TRBV7-2 and TRBJ1-3, the complete variable domain is GAGVSQSPSNKVTEKGKDVELRCDPISGHTALYWYRQSLGQGLEFLIYFQGNSAPDKSGLPSDRFSAERTGGSVSTLTIQRTQQEDSAVYLCASSLEGGLGNTIYFGEGSWLTVV.

The chain recombines TRBV18 with TRBJ2-2; D is uncertain. Germline assignment: CDR1 KGHSH and CDR2 LQKENI. The V end lost 3 bases, the J end lost 5 bases, and 16 bases lay between the germline ends. This CDR3 region has 16 residues. For the CDR3, the DNA is TGTGCCAGCTCACCTATGAAGGCCCGAGGAACCGGGGAGCTGTTTTTT. It specifies CASSPMKARGTGELFF.

This chain uses TRBV6-5 with TRBJ2-2; 8 bases align to TRBD1. The V and J ends lost 7 bases and 6 bases, in that order; junction bases with no gene match: 4. This CDR3 region has 13 residues. CDR1 is MNHEY, CDR2 SVGAGI, per germline. CDR3 amino acids: CASISTGAGELFF. As DNA, the CDR3 is TGTGCCAGCATTTCGACAGGGGCCGGGGAGCTGTTTTTT.

J is TRBJ1-2 and V is TRBV29-1; D not certain. This CDR3 has 12 residues. The V gene lost 3 bases and the J gene lost 3 bases, with 8 bases spanning the gap. The germline V gene has CDR1 SQVTM and CDR2 ANQGSEA. The CDR3 DNA sequence: TGCAGCGTTGACCACATGTACTATGGCTACACCTTC. Protein product: CSVDHMYYGYTF.

The rearrangement links TRBV28 to TRBJ1-6, with a possible D match to TRBD1 (5 bases). From germline, CDR1 is MDHEN and CDR2 SYDVKM. The CDR3 totals 13 residues. V dropped 7 bases and J dropped 10 bases, with 14 bases sitting between them. CDR3 in DNA: TGTGCCAGCACACCCGGGGGGGGATCACCCCTCCACTTT. It is translated as CASTPGGGSPLHF.

V and J are TRBV9 and TRBJ1-1; D gene unclear. CDR3 length: 15 residues. V was clipped by 0 bases and J by 0 bases, with 9 bases between them. CDR1 is SGDLS, CDR2 YYNGEE, per germline. The CDR3 spells CASSVALGMNTEAFF. CDR3 bases: TGTGCCAGCAGCGTAGCTCTGGGTATGAACACTGAAGCTTTCTTT.

This chain links TRBV6-6 with TRBJ1-1; D gene ambiguous. Germline CDR1 MNHNY, CDR2 SVGAGI (reference sequence). The CDR3 covers 12 residues. Between the trimmed V and J ends, which lost 10 bases and 3 bases, there was a span of 12 bases. In nucleotides, the CDR3 is TGTGCCACCGGGCCAGGCGACACTGAAGCTTTCTTT. It specifies CATGPGDTEAFF.

This chain uses TRBV5-1 with TRBJ2-1; D gene unclear. The V end lost 6 bases, the J end lost 5 bases, and 15 bases lay between the germline ends. The CDR3 has 14 amino acids. Germline V CDR1 and CDR2: SGHRS, YFSETQ. CDR3 protein: CASTSPGRNNEQFF. The CDR3 region has the DNA TGCGCCAGCACGTCTCCTGGGCGCAACAATGAGCAGTTCTTC. The full variable domain, rest sourced from reference TRBV5-1 and TRBJ2-1, is KAGVTQTPRYLIKTRGQQVTLSCSPISGHRSVSWYQQTPGQGLQFLFEYFSETQRNKGNFPGRFSGRQFSNSRSEMNVSTLELGDSALYLCASTSPGRNNEQFFGPGTRLTVL.

V gene TRBV28 combines with J gene TRBJ2-2; either TRBD1 or TRBD2 may supply D (5 bases each). V dropped 4 bases and J dropped 8 bases, with 8 bases sitting between them. In germline, CDR1 is MDHEN, CDR2 SYDVKM. The length of the CDR3 is 12 residues. The CDR3 loop is CASSWDLGELFF. The CDR3, as DNA: TGTGCCAGCAGTTGGGACCTTGGGGAGCTGTTTTTT.

The chain has TRBV6-1 and TRBJ1-5, with D unclear. Germline assignment: CDR1 MNHNS and CDR2 SASEGT. V shed 9 bases and J shed 6 bases, with 15 bases lying between them. The CDR3 is 13 amino acids. The CDR3 loop is CARSPWDGQPQHF. CDR3 sequence (DNA): TGTGCCAGGAGTCCATGGGATGGTCAGCCCCAGCATTTT.

The rearrangement links TRBV30 to TRBJ1-4; D is possibly TRBD1 (5 bases). CDR1 and CDR2 (germline): GTSNPN, SVGIG (reference sequence). CDR3 length equals 16 residues. Trimming pared 5 bases from V and 6 bases from J, leaving 22 bases between. CDR3 bases: TGTGCCTGGCAAGCCAAAAGGGGTAGGGCGGATGAAAAACTGTTTTTT. The encoded protein is CAWQAKRGRADEKLFF.

This clone was recorded a few times. The rearrangement uses TRBV9 and TRBJ2-7, with unresolved D. This CDR3 spans 15 amino acids. CDR1 and CDR2 (germline): SGDLS, YYNGEE. V gave up 4 bases and J gave up 2 bases, with 16 bases separating them. The CDR3 sequence: CASSPRLDGTYEQYF. The CDR3 DNA is TGTGCCAGCAGCCCACGCCTGGACGGAACCTACGAGCAGTACTTC.

The chain joins TRBV2 to TRBJ1-1; D call uncertain. Trimming stripped 11 bases from V and 4 bases from J, with 11 bases between. CDR1 is SNHLY, CDR2 FYNNEI, per germline. The CDR3 extends over 11 amino acids. The CDR3 nucleotides are TGTGCCGTCCCGGCCATCACTGAAGCTTTCTTT. It encodes CAVPAITEAFF.